The 12 T cell receptor beta chains below come from one sample, sequenced in a study of T cells expressing NK-cell markers. TCRdb reworked the 5' RACE reads into one entry per CDR3 protein, no DNA. The sample's table shows 550,000 or so distinct CDR3 sequences. The sequenced material came from blood T cells: a sorted CD56 or NKG2C T cell subset, CD4+ or CD8+ T cells, or bulk PBMC T cells (not recorded which). The receptors derive from a man between 18 and 29 years old in good health.

The chain is built from TRBV7-9 and TRBJ2-1. Germline assignment: CDR1 SEHNR and CDR2 FQNEAQ (reference sequence). The CDR3 extends over 14 amino acids. The CDR3 loop is CASSYDPERDEQFF.

The V call is TRBV4-1, the J call TRBJ2-1. Germline lookup yields CDR1 MGHRA and CDR2 YSYEKL. This CDR3 region has 13 residues. The CDR3 sequence: CASSQVAGNEQFF.

The chain links TRBV9 to TRBJ2-1; TCRdb's assignment of TRBD2 cannot be checked, as there is no DNA. Germline CDR1 reads SGDLS; CDR2 reads YYNGEE. This CDR3 contains 17 residues. CDR3 in amino acids: CASSPSSVTSGHNEQFF. The complete variable domain, with remaining parts taken from reference TRBV9 and TRBJ2-1, reads DSGVTQTPKHLITATGQRVTLRCSPRSGDLSVYWYQQSLDQGLQFLIQYYNGEERAKGNILERFSAQQFPDLHSELNLSSLELGDSALYFCASSPSSVTSGHNEQFFGPGTRLTVL.

This chain joins TRBV6-5 and TRBJ2-4; TCRdb's D call of TRBD1 is untestable without DNA. The germline V gene has CDR1 MNHEY and CDR2 SVGAGI. CDR3 length: 15 residues. CDR3 protein: CASSYSPGIENIQYF.

The J gene is TRBJ2-1, the V gene TRBV15. This CDR3 is 13 amino acids long. Germline CDR1 LNHNV, CDR2 YYDKDF (reference sequence). The chain's CDR3 is CATSQETYNEQFF.

This sequence joins TRBV11-2 and TRBJ2-1; the D gene TCRdb calls, TRBD2, cannot be checked with no DNA. The CDR3 runs to 15 residues. Per the germline V gene, CDR1 is SGHAT and CDR2 is FQNNGV. The CDR3 region is CASSYTSGNYNEQFF.

The chain links TRBV4-3 to TRBJ2-1; lacking DNA, the TRBD2 call made by TCRdb goes unchecked. There are 13 residues in the CDR3. Per the germline V gene, CDR1 is LGHNA and CDR2 is YSLEER. This CDR3 reads CASSADYGNEQFF.

This rearrangement joins TRBV5-5 to TRBJ2-1; checking the TCRdb D call of TRBD2 is not possible without DNA. There are 13 residues in the CDR3. Germline V CDR1 and CDR2: SGHKS, YYEKEE (reference sequence). CDR3: CASSLQSRDEQFF.

The chain joins TRBV7-2 to TRBJ2-5; checking the TCRdb D call of TRBD1 is not possible without DNA. The CDR3 totals 15 residues. From germline, CDR1 is SGHTA and CDR2 FQGNSA. CDR3 residues: CASSPRTGGRETQYF.

V is TRBV5-6 and J is TRBJ2-5; TCRdb calls TRBD1, which cannot be checked without DNA. Germline lookup yields CDR1 SGHDT and CDR2 YYEEEE. The CDR3 has 14 amino acids. CDR3 loop: CASTWGGPGETQYF.

This chain joins TRBV7-9 and TRBJ1-2; TCRdb calls TRBD1, which cannot be checked without DNA. In germline, CDR1 is SEHNR, CDR2 FQNEAQ (reference sequence). The CDR3 consists of 14 residues. The CDR3 here is CASSFGQGAYGYTF.

The chain's CDR3 is CASSLPTSGRIYNEQFF. The rearrangement uses TRBV7-9 and TRBJ2-1; TCRdb reports TRBD2, a call that lacks DNA to check it against. Looked up from germline, CDR1 is SEHNR and CDR2 is FQNEAQ (reference sequence). The CDR3 is 17 residues long. The full variable domain, its missing parts supplied by reference TRBV7-9 and TRBJ2-1, is DTGVSQNPRHKITKRGQNVTFRCDPISEHNRLYWYRQTLGQGPEFLTYFQNEAQLEKSRLLSDRFSAERPKGSFSTLEIQRTEQGDSAMYLCASSLPTSGRIYNEQFFGPGTRLTVL.